This T cell receptor (beta chain) was sequenced in a study of T-cell reconstitution after alpha-beta-depleted transplantation in children. In germline, CDR1 is SGHRS, CDR2 YFSETQ. There are 12 residues in the CDR3. There are many counts of this clonotype. The junction departs from germline at one end; a sequencing error may be responsible. Preparation of the TCRbeta library used unique molecular identifiers. MiXCR, applied by TCRdb to the PCR reads, yields one record per CDR3 protein. This table holds over 450,000 distinct CDR3 sequences, about 10% found once. This TCR derives from a child aged 2-15 years with inherited bone marrow failure, due to receive a stem cell transplant. This sequence joins TRBV5-1 and TRBJ2-5, with 8 bases lining up with TRBD2. Sequencing used PBMCs, obtained before TCRalphabeta/CD19-depleted stem cell transplant. CDR3 in DNA: TGTGCCAGCAGCTTAGCGGGGGAGACCCAGTACTTC. Amino acids: CASSLAGETQYF.